These 2 T cell receptor beta chains originate from one sample sequenced in a study of cytomegalovirus exposure and HLA in healthy donors. 60 Vbeta and 13 Jbeta primers were used in PCR. Sequenced by immunoSEQ multiplex PCR; TCRdb stores in-frame clones only, minus some. In the table there are about 170,000 clones, approximately 73% of which are singletons. What was sequenced was PBMCs. These receptors all stem from a woman under 30 in good health and CMV-seropositive.

The CDR3 region has the DNA TGTGCCAGCAGCCTCCGGGGACTGGGTACTGAAGCTTTCTTT. Translating gives CASSLRGLGTEAFF. This rearrangement joins TRBV7-2 to TRBJ1-1, with D tentatively TRBD1 (5 bases). V was trimmed by 5 bases and J by 5 bases, leaving 15 bases between them. This CDR3 comprises 14 residues. CDR1 is SGHTA and CDR2 is FQGNSA in the germline V gene.

V and J are TRBV7-3 and TRBJ2-3; TRBD1 aligns across 7 bases. With V trimmed by 5 bases and J by 12 bases, 11 bases remained unmatched. This CDR3 region has 13 residues. Germline CDR1 reads SGHTA; CDR2 reads FQGTGA. The CDR3 nucleotides are TGTGCCAGCAGCCCTTACCGACAGGGACCACAGTATTTT. It encodes CASSPYRQGPQYF. The variable domain in full, completed from reference TRBV7-3 and TRBJ2-3, reads GAGVSQTPSNKVTEKGKYVELRCDPISGHTALYWYRQSLGQGPEFLIYFQGTGAADDSGLPNDRFFAVRPEGSVSTLKIQRTERGDSAVYLCASSPYRQGPQYFGPGTRLTVL.